Listed below are T cell receptor beta chains from one sample, sequenced in a study of cytomegalovirus exposure and HLA in healthy donors. The table came from immunoSEQ multiplex PCR; TCRdb's copy has only in-frame clones and leaves some out. In the table there are around 150,000 clones, approximately 80% of which are singletons. Sequenced input: PBMCs. The receptors here all came from a man aged 25 to 40 in good health and CMV-seropositive. The CDR3 runs from the conserved cysteine through the conserved F or W. The order of the fields is V gene, D gene, clone size, J gene, CDR3 protein, CDR3 DNA. A D gene is named only where the DNA matches it firmly. Rows may omit the clone size; those that give it use once, few, many or a size class.

v_gene: TRBV15
d_gene: TRBD1
abundance: -
j_gene: TRBJ1-1
CDR3aa: CATMGTGYTEAFF
CDR3nt: TGTGCCACCATGGGGACAGGGTACACTGAAGCTTTCTTT

v_gene: TRBV9
d_gene: TRBD1
abundance: -
j_gene: TRBJ1-1
CDR3aa: CASSPGTGGHTEAFF
CDR3nt: TGTGCCAGCAGCCCAGGGACAGGGGGCCACACTGAAGCTTTCTTT

v_gene: TRBV2
d_gene: TRBD2
abundance: -
j_gene: TRBJ2-7
CDR3aa: CASSLFLAGGGEQYF
CDR3nt: TGTGCCAGCAGCCTCTTCCTAGCGGGGGGGGGCGAGCAGTACTTC

v_gene: TRBV30
d_gene: TRBD2
abundance: few
j_gene: TRBJ2-1
CDR3aa: CAWSPSGRDDEQFF
CDR3nt: TGTGCCTGGAGTCCTAGCGGGAGGGATGATGAGCAGTTCTTC

v_gene: TRBV7-8
d_gene: -
abundance: few
j_gene: TRBJ2-3
CDR3aa: CASSLGPDTSTDTQYF
CDR3nt: TGTGCCAGCAGCTTAGGACCGGACACTAGCACAGATACGCAGTATTTT

v_gene: TRBV19
d_gene: -
abundance: -
j_gene: TRBJ1-2
CDR3aa: CASRPGLNYGYTF
CDR3nt: TGTGCCAGTAGGCCCGGACTGAACTATGGCTACACCTTC

v_gene: TRBV30
d_gene: -
abundance: -
j_gene: TRBJ2-7
CDR3aa: CAWSPPARAGYEQYF
CDR3nt: TGTGCCTGGAGTCCCCCGGCGAGGGCCGGATACGAGCAGTACTTC

v_gene: TRBV9
d_gene: -
abundance: -
j_gene: TRBJ1-2
CDR3aa: CASEGGGYYGYTF
CDR3nt: TGTGCCAGCGAAGGGGGGGGATACTATGGCTACACCTTC

v_gene: TRBV19
d_gene: -
abundance: -
j_gene: TRBJ1-2
CDR3aa: CASSILQGSYGYTF
CDR3nt: TGTGCCAGTAGTATCCTCCAGGGGTCCTATGGCTACACCTTC

v_gene: TRBV5-4
d_gene: -
abundance: -
j_gene: TRBJ2-2
CDR3aa: CASTPIGELFF
CDR3nt: TGTGCCAGCACCCCCATCGGGGAGCTGTTTTTT

v_gene: TRBV5-4
d_gene: TRBD1
abundance: -
j_gene: TRBJ1-5
CDR3aa: CASSSGTAYGYSNQPQHF
CDR3nt: TGTGCCAGCAGCTCGGGGACAGCCTACGGGTATAGCAATCAGCCCCAGCATTTT

v_gene: TRBV19
d_gene: -
abundance: -
j_gene: TRBJ1-4
CDR3aa: CASSSRQDPNEKLFF
CDR3nt: TGTGCCAGTAGTAGCAGACAGGACCCTAATGAAAAACTGTTTTTT

v_gene: TRBV2
d_gene: -
abundance: -
j_gene: TRBJ1-2
CDR3aa: CASSASGPRGYTF
CDR3nt: TGTGCCAGCAGTGCCTCGGGTCCTCGGGGCTACACCTTC

v_gene: TRBV12-5
d_gene: -
abundance: -
j_gene: TRBJ1-1
CDR3aa: CASEPGENTEAFF
CDR3nt: TGTGCTAGTGAACCAGGGGAGAACACTGAAGCTTTCTTT

v_gene: TRBV21-1
d_gene: -
abundance: -
j_gene: TRBJ2-7
CDR3aa: CASSKTRQTPTYEQYF
CDR3nt: TGTGCCAGCAGCAAAACCCGACAAACACCTACCTACGAGCAGTACTTC

v_gene: TRBV5-1
d_gene: -
abundance: once
j_gene: TRBJ2-1
CDR3aa: CASSRDRLGGAEQFF
CDR3nt: TGCGCCAGCAGCCGAGACCGACTAGGCGGGGCTGAGCAGTTCTTC

v_gene: TRBV5-4
d_gene: TRBD1
abundance: -
j_gene: TRBJ2-5
CDR3aa: CASSLAPGTGQETQYF
CDR3nt: TGTGCCAGCAGCTTGGCCCCCGGGACAGGGCAAGAGACCCAGTACTTC

v_gene: TRBV7-2
d_gene: -
abundance: -
j_gene: TRBJ1-4
CDR3aa: CASSLGSNEKLFF
CDR3nt: TGTGCCAGCAGCTTAGGGAGTAATGAAAAACTGTTTTTT

v_gene: TRBV29-1
d_gene: -
abundance: -
j_gene: TRBJ1-4
CDR3aa: CSVGQDPDEKLFF
CDR3nt: TGCAGCGTTGGACAGGATCCGGATGAAAAACTGTTTTTT

v_gene: TRBV15
d_gene: TRBD2
abundance: -
j_gene: TRBJ2-1
CDR3aa: CATSRGGTSDNEQFF
CDR3nt: TGTGCCACCAGCAGAGGAGGGACTAGTGACAATGAGCAGTTCTTC

v_gene: TRBV6-5
d_gene: TRBD1
abundance: large
j_gene: TRBJ1-6
CDR3aa: CASSYSGRTGGSPLHF
CDR3nt: TGTGCCAGCAGTTACTCGGGCAGGACAGGGGGCTCACCCCTCCACTTT

v_gene: TRBV18
d_gene: TRBD1
abundance: -
j_gene: TRBJ2-7
CDR3aa: CASSLGTGRVYEQYF
CDR3nt: TGTGCCAGCTCACTGGGGACAGGGCGGGTCTACGAGCAGTACTTC

v_gene: TRBV10-3
d_gene: -
abundance: -
j_gene: TRBJ2-1
CDR3aa: CAISRGSSSSYNEQFF
CDR3nt: TGTGCCATCTCGAGGGGGTCTAGTAGCTCCTACAATGAGCAGTTCTTC

v_gene: TRBV2
d_gene: -
abundance: once
j_gene: TRBJ1-1
CDR3aa: CASGNDRNTEAFF
CDR3nt: TGTGCCAGCGGAAATGACAGGAACACTGAAGCTTTCTTT

v_gene: TRBV15
d_gene: -
abundance: -
j_gene: TRBJ1-4
CDR3aa: CATRDGLIDEKLFF
CDR3nt: TGTGCCACCAGGGATGGGCTAATCGATGAAAAACTGTTTTTT

v_gene: TRBV7-2
d_gene: -
abundance: -
j_gene: TRBJ2-2
CDR3aa: CASSPWATNTGELFF
CDR3nt: TGTGCCAGCAGCCCCTGGGCAACGAACACCGGGGAGCTGTTTTTT

v_gene: TRBV11-2
d_gene: -
abundance: -
j_gene: TRBJ2-6
CDR3aa: CASSLVGREPGANVLTF
CDR3nt: TGTGCCAGCAGCTTAGTCGGCAGGGAACCTGGGGCCAACGTCCTGACTTTC

v_gene: TRBV5-6
d_gene: -
abundance: -
j_gene: TRBJ1-5
CDR3aa: CASSLGGSNQPQHF
CDR3nt: TGTGCCAGCAGCTTGGGAGGGAGCAATCAGCCCCAGCATTTT

v_gene: TRBV10-3
d_gene: TRBD1
abundance: -
j_gene: TRBJ2-7
CDR3aa: CAIMRPGQENSYEQYF
CDR3nt: TGTGCCATCATGCGACCGGGACAGGAAAATTCCTACGAGCAGTACTTC

v_gene: TRBV30
d_gene: -
abundance: -
j_gene: TRBJ2-1
CDR3aa: CAWTRTSSYNEQFF
CDR3nt: TGTGCCTGGACTCGGACAAGCTCCTACAATGAGCAGTTCTTC

v_gene: TRBV7-6
d_gene: TRBD1
abundance: -
j_gene: TRBJ2-7
CDR3aa: CASSLRPGQGVEEQYF
CDR3nt: TGTGCCAGCAGCCTACGTCCGGGACAGGGGGTCGAAGAGCAGTACTTC

v_gene: TRBV5-1
d_gene: -
abundance: -
j_gene: TRBJ2-1
CDR3aa: CASSRRDGHEQFF
CDR3nt: TGCGCCAGCAGCAGGCGGGACGGACATGAGCAGTTCTTC

v_gene: TRBV6-1
d_gene: -
abundance: few
j_gene: TRBJ1-4
CDR3aa: CASSTTGNNEKLFF
CDR3nt: TGTGCCAGCAGCACGACAGGAAATAATGAAAAACTGTTTTTT

v_gene: TRBV9
d_gene: TRBD2
abundance: -
j_gene: TRBJ2-3
CDR3aa: CASSAERDRDTQYF
CDR3nt: TGTGCCAGCAGCGCCGAGCGGGATAGGGATACGCAGTATTTT

v_gene: TRBV6-1
d_gene: TRBD1
abundance: -
j_gene: TRBJ1-1
CDR3aa: CASSDRGQGASLAAEAFF
CDR3nt: TGTGCCAGCAGTGACAGGGGACAGGGGGCCTCGCTGGCCGCTGAAGCTTTCTTT

v_gene: TRBV4-1
d_gene: -
abundance: -
j_gene: TRBJ1-2
CDR3aa: CASSQDRTVDGYTF
CDR3nt: TGCGCCAGCAGCCAAGATCGGACAGTCGATGGCTACACCTTC

v_gene: TRBV5-6
d_gene: TRBD1
abundance: few
j_gene: TRBJ2-7
CDR3aa: CASSLVTGTVSSYEQYF
CDR3nt: TGTGCCAGCAGCTTGGTCACGGGGACAGTCAGCTCCTACGAGCAGTACTTC

v_gene: TRBV5-1
d_gene: TRBD2
abundance: once
j_gene: TRBJ2-1
CDR3aa: CASSLSLAGGNEQFF
CDR3nt: TGCGCCAGCAGCTTGTCGCTAGCGGGAGGCAATGAGCAGTTCTTC

v_gene: TRBV7-2
d_gene: TRBD1
abundance: -
j_gene: TRBJ1-2
CDR3aa: CASSSPGQGYGYTF
CDR3nt: TGTGCCAGCAGCTCCCCGGGACAGGGCTATGGCTACACCTTC

v_gene: TRBV2
d_gene: TRBD1
abundance: -
j_gene: TRBJ2-7
CDR3aa: CASSVDRGPTYEQYF
CDR3nt: TGTGCCAGCAGCGTAGACAGGGGCCCCACCTACGAGCAGTACTTC

v_gene: TRBV7-2
d_gene: -
abundance: once
j_gene: TRBJ2-3
CDR3aa: CASRQASTDTQYF
CDR3nt: TGTGCCAGCAGACAGGCTAGCACAGATACGCAGTATTTT

v_gene: TRBV5-4
d_gene: TRBD2
abundance: -
j_gene: TRBJ2-7
CDR3aa: CASSWKRLAGSYEQYF
CDR3nt: TGTGCCAGCAGCTGGAAACGACTAGCGGGGTCCTACGAGCAGTACTTC

v_gene: TRBV5-6
d_gene: -
abundance: once
j_gene: TRBJ2-2
CDR3aa: CASSFPKARVTGELFF
CDR3nt: TGTGCCAGCAGCTTTCCGAAAGCCCGGGTCACCGGGGAGCTGTTTTTT

v_gene: TRBV19
d_gene: -
abundance: -
j_gene: TRBJ1-1
CDR3aa: CASKQNTEAFF
CDR3nt: TGTGCCAGTAAACAGAACACTGAAGCTTTCTTT

v_gene: TRBV27
d_gene: TRBD2
abundance: -
j_gene: TRBJ2-7
CDR3aa: CASRQLAGGPDEQYF
CDR3nt: TGTGCCAGCAGGCAGCTAGCGGGAGGGCCGGACGAGCAGTACTTC

v_gene: TRBV10-1
d_gene: -
abundance: -
j_gene: TRBJ1-1
CDR3aa: CASSEMMAGPMNTEAFF
CDR3nt: TGCGCCAGCAGTGAGATGATGGCAGGTCCTATGAACACTGAAGCTTTCTTT

v_gene: TRBV7-9
d_gene: -
abundance: -
j_gene: TRBJ2-1
CDR3aa: CASSFSGSSYNEQFF
CDR3nt: TGTGCCAGCAGCTTTAGCGGTAGCTCCTACAATGAGCAGTTCTTC

v_gene: TRBV4-2
d_gene: TRBD2
abundance: -
j_gene: TRBJ2-7
CDR3aa: CASSRGGNYEQYF
CDR3nt: TGTGCCAGCAGCCGGGGGGGTAACTACGAGCAGTACTTC

v_gene: TRBV11-2
d_gene: -
abundance: few
j_gene: TRBJ2-7
CDR3aa: CASSSPGYSYEQYF
CDR3nt: TGTGCCAGCAGTTCACCGGGGTACTCCTACGAGCAGTACTTC

v_gene: TRBV7-2
d_gene: TRBD1
abundance: -
j_gene: TRBJ2-1
CDR3aa: CASSSTGKGNEQFF
CDR3nt: TGTGCCAGCAGCTCGACAGGGAAAGGCAATGAGCAGTTCTTC

v_gene: TRBV5-1
d_gene: -
abundance: -
j_gene: TRBJ2-3
CDR3aa: CASSLGGGLTDTQYF
CDR3nt: TGCGCCAGCAGCTTGGGGGGGGGCTTAACAGATACGCAGTATTTT

v_gene: TRBV18
d_gene: -
abundance: -
j_gene: TRBJ2-7
CDR3aa: CASSPDITGEQYF
CDR3nt: TGTGCCAGCTCTCCGGACATCACCGGCGAGCAGTACTTC

v_gene: TRBV10-2
d_gene: -
abundance: -
j_gene: TRBJ1-5
CDR3aa: CASSESNPGEQPQHF
CDR3nt: TGCGCCAGCAGTGAGTCGAATCCGGGGGAGCAGCCCCAGCATTTT

v_gene: TRBV5-4
d_gene: -
abundance: -
j_gene: TRBJ1-3
CDR3aa: CASSLPGYTIYF
CDR3nt: TGTGCCAGCAGCTTGCCGGGATACACCATATATTTT

v_gene: TRBV5-1
d_gene: TRBD1
abundance: -
j_gene: TRBJ1-2
CDR3aa: CASSLGGRGTNYGYTF
CDR3nt: TGCGCCAGCAGCTTGGGCGGCAGGGGGACCAACTATGGCTACACCTTC

v_gene: TRBV6-5
d_gene: TRBD1
abundance: few
j_gene: TRBJ2-7
CDR3aa: CASSGPETGRYEQYF
CDR3nt: TGTGCCAGCAGTGGCCCGGAGACAGGGCGTTACGAGCAGTACTTC

v_gene: TRBV6-5
d_gene: TRBD2
abundance: -
j_gene: TRBJ2-7
CDR3aa: CASRTSDLYYEQYF
CDR3nt: TGTGCCAGCAGGACTAGCGATCTTTACTACGAGCAGTACTTC